This TCR beta chain was documented in a study of Ad26.COV2.S vaccination and SARS-CoV-2 variants. General study points: Breadth and depth estimates from TCRs may understate total T cell responses. The placebo group had lower spike-specific TCR breadth than the vaccine recipients did.

Repertoires were generated with immunoSEQ multiplex PCR, while TCRdb's copy carries only in-frame clones and drops some. Altogether approximately 480,000 clones are present, around nine tenths being singletons, with the ten largest covering more than 10%. This clone was found once. Antigen unknown. The sample's treatment: 15 to 20 received Ad26.COV2.S at low or high dose, single or two shots; about 5 received placebo; per-sample allocation not given. Material that was analyzed had been drawn on day 63 after the first vaccine or placebo injection. V was trimmed by 4 bases and J by 1 base, leaving 11 bases between them. The CDR3 contains 15 residues. Germline CDR1 reads SGDLS; CDR2 reads YYNGEE.

This sequence joins TRBV9 and TRBJ2-2, with D hard to call. The clonotype originates from a person aged 18-60 years who received the Ad26.COV2.S COVID-19 vaccine or a placebo. Sequences were derived from peripheral blood, sampled in a trial of Ad26.COV2.S vaccine versus placebo. The CDR3 spells CASSPPLVNTGELFF. The CDR3 DNA reads TGTGCCAGCAGCCCCCCTCTCGTGAACACCGGGGAGCTGTTTTTT.